What follows describes a single TCR beta chain. This entry comes from a study of CXCR3-negative and CXCR3-positive naive CD8 T cells. CDR3 length equals 13 residues. CDR1 and CDR2 (germline): SGHRS, YFSETQ. Libraries were UMI-labeled 5' RACE TRB cDNA. No DNA is given; TCRdb re-called the 5' RACE reads and lists each CDR3 protein once. The sample table includes 100,000 or so distinct CDR3 sequences. This receptor was identified in a human donor in good health. Some clones in this sample may be carry-over from other donors' samples. Sequenced sample: naive CXCR3- CD8+ T cells from blood. The subset: CD45RO-CCR7+CD27+CD95- naive CD8+ T cells lacking CXCR3 (TNR3-). This chain connects TRBV5-1 to TRBJ2-1; TCRdb lists TRBD2, though no DNA is available to test this call. The CDR3 loop is CASSLGSGAEQFF.